Below, 19 T cell receptor beta chains from the same sample are listed, as sequenced in a study of PD-1 blockade in classical Hodgkin lymphoma. The sample's time point: newly diagnosed, previously untreated cHL patient sample. The assay was immunoSEQ multiplex PCR, and TCRdb's table has in-frame clones only and misses some. The table shows approximately 70,000 clones, with about 93% occurring only once. The sequenced sample was peripheral blood mononuclear cells (PBMCs). The receptors originated from a human donor with classical Hodgkin lymphoma.

The chain employs TRBV12-1 and TRBJ2-4; the table calls TRBD2, which could not be checked here. TRBV12-1 is marked as a pseudogene. The CDR3 totals 16 residues. This CDR3 is CANNFGLVLAKNIQYF. The CDR3 region has the DNA TGTGCCAACAACTTCGGACTGGTCTTAGCCAAAAACATTCAGTACTTC.

This clone was seen only once. This chain connects TRBV30 to TRBJ2-7; weak D call: TRBD2 (6 bases). CDR1 and CDR2 from the germline V gene are GTSNPN and SVGIG (reference sequence). V lost 6 bases and J lost 4, with 22 bases in between. The CDR3 sequence is 15 residues long. Written as DNA, the CDR3 is TGTGCCTGCACATCCCAAGCGGGCAGGCCTTACGAGCAGTACTTC. Amino acids: CACTSQAGRPYEQYF.

The chain uses TRBV2 and TRBJ2-7; TRBD2 matches 11 bases. V dropped 6 bases and J dropped 6; count of bases not matched to a gene: 7. Germline loops: CDR1 SNHLY, CDR2 FYNNEI. The CDR3 runs 14 residues. The CDR3 region is CASRGTSGTSEQYF. The CDR3, as DNA: TGTGCCAGCAGGGGGACTAGCGGAACGAGCGAGCAGTACTTC.

This clone turned up a few times. The V call is TRBV9, the J call TRBJ1-2; D is ambiguous. The V and J ends lost 0 bases and 7 bases respectively, with 13 bases between them. The CDR3 length is 14 residues. The V gene's germline CDR1 is SGDLS and CDR2 YYNGEE. Here the CDR3 DNA reads TGTGCCAGCAGCGTAGCCCCAGATCCTCGTGGCTACACCTTC. Translating it yields CASSVAPDPRGYTF.

This clone has a handful of counts. The rearrangement uses TRBV6-5 and TRBJ2-2, with D hard to call. V gave up 7 bases and J gave up 5 bases, with 17 bases separating them. The CDR3 runs 15 residues. Germline assignment: CDR1 MNHEY and CDR2 SVGAGI. CDR3 coding DNA: TGTGCCAGCACCCGTACGCCCTTGGGGACCGGGGAGCTGTTTTTT. This sequence encodes CASTRTPLGTGELFF.

The chain joins TRBV2 to TRBJ2-3; D is uncertain. Germline CDR1 reads SNHLY; CDR2 reads FYNNEI. Deletions cut 8 bases from V and 0 bases from J, with 6 bases between. This CDR3 has 12 amino acids. CDR3 nucleotides: TGTGCCAGCCAGTCTAGCACAGATACGCAGTATTTT. It codes for CASQSSTDTQYF.

In its sample, this clone was seen once. The gene calls are TRBV5-4 and TRBJ1-5; maybe TRBD1 (6 bases). The CDR3 runs to 16 residues. V was clipped by 0 bases and J by 1 base, with 11 bases between them. CDR1 and CDR2 from the germline V gene are SGHNT and YYREEE (reference sequence). The CDR3: CASSLGGPGSNQPQHF. The CDR3 bases are TGTGCCAGCAGCTTGGGGGGGCCCGGGAGCAATCAGCCCCAGCATTTT.

The chain recombines TRBV9 with TRBJ2-3, with TRBD2 identical over 13 bases. Germline values: CDR1 SGDLS, CDR2 YYNGEE. J gave up 4 bases and V 0 bases, and 8 bases lay outside the gene matches. The CDR3 is 18 residues long. This CDR3 reads CASSVEKLAGGLSDTQYF. CDR3 nucleotides: TGTGCCAGCAGCGTAGAGAAACTAGCGGGGGGGCTTTCAGATACGCAGTATTTT.

This chain links TRBV5-1 with TRBJ2-3; D is unclear. V lost 4 bases and J 6 bases, leaving 12 bases between the germline ends. Per germline, CDR1 SGHRS and CDR2 YFSETQ. CDR3 size: 13 residues. CDR3: CASSPGRADTQYF. The CDR3 DNA follows: TGCGCCAGCAGCCCGGGTAGGGCGGATACGCAGTATTTT.

The chain uses TRBV6-5 and TRBJ2-3; D possibly corresponds to TRBD2 (6 bases). CDR1 and CDR2 from the germline V gene are MNHEY and SVGAGI. V dropped 0 bases and J dropped 3 bases, with 13 bases sitting between them. The CDR3 is 16 amino acids. This CDR3 reads CASSYSYGTSTDTQYF. CDR3 sequence (DNA): TGTGCCAGCAGTTACTCTTACGGGACTTCGACAGATACGCAGTATTTT.

The chain carries TRBV5-1 and TRBJ1-2, with 7 bases identical to TRBD1. V lost 3 bases and J lost 3; bases outside the gene matches: 17. The CDR3 is 18 residues long. Germline assignment: CDR1 SGHRS and CDR2 YFSETQ. CDR3 protein: CASSSSGGTAAFYYGYTF. Written as DNA, the CDR3 is TGCGCCAGCAGCTCGTCCGGCGGGACAGCGGCATTTTACTATGGCTACACCTTC.

The chain couples TRBV11-2 to TRBJ1-1; no definite D call. The CDR3 extends over 14 amino acids. CDR1 is SGHAT and CDR2 is FQNNGV in the germline V gene. V dropped 2 bases and J dropped 1 base, with 8 bases sitting between them. The CDR3 DNA sequence: TGTGCCAGCAGCTTAAGGGTTAGGAACACTGAAGCTTTCTTT. This gives the protein CASSLRVRNTEAFF.

Only a few counts were recorded for this clone. This rearrangement joins TRBV6-6 to TRBJ2-3, with 14 bases that match TRBD2. There are 12 residues in the CDR3. V shed 6 bases and J 15 bases; nucleotides not matched to a gene: 5. Per germline, CDR1 MNHNY and CDR2 SVGAGI (reference sequence). The CDR3 is CASSSTSGRAYF. In DNA, the CDR3 is TGTGCCAGCAGCTCGACTAGCGGGAGGGCTTATTTT.

The genes are TRBV30 and TRBJ1-1, with D perhaps TRBD1 (5 bases). CDR3 length: 14 amino acids. Per the germline V gene, CDR1 is GTSNPN and CDR2 is SVGIG (reference sequence). V lost 3 bases, J lost 1 base, and 12 bases lay in between. The CDR3, as DNA: TGTGCCTGGAGCCGCTTGGGGGGGAACACTGAAGCTTTCTTT. It translates to CAWSRLGGNTEAFF.

The chain joins TRBV6-5 to TRBJ1-2; D is possibly TRBD1 (5 bases). V was trimmed by 5 bases and J by 4 bases, leaving 14 bases between them. The germline V gene encodes CDR1 MNHEY and CDR2 SVGAGI. This CDR3 comprises 14 residues. CDR3 in DNA: TGTGCCAGCAGTCAATACCTACAGGCCTATGGCTACACCTTC. Translation gives CASSQYLQAYGYTF.

The chain joins TRBV9 to TRBJ2-3; D might be TRBD2 (5 bases). Germline CDR1 reads SGDLS; CDR2 reads YYNGEE. There are 14 residues in the CDR3. Trimming pared 0 bases from V and 2 bases from J, leaving 7 bases between. Here the CDR3 DNA reads TGTGCCAGCAGCGTAGAGGACTTCACAGATACGCAGTATTTT. Its protein product is CASSVEDFTDTQYF.

The gene calls are TRBV5-6 and TRBJ1-2, with D tentatively TRBD1 (6 bases). The CDR3 is made up of 12 amino acids. Per germline, CDR1 SGHDT and CDR2 YYEEEE. Trimming removed 4 bases from V and 8 bases from J, with 12 bases in between. Here the CDR3 DNA reads TGTGCCAGCAGCGTACAGGGAATAGGCTACACCTTC. Translation: CASSVQGIGYTF.

This chain connects TRBV2 to TRBJ1-2; D gene unclear. Germline-derived CDR1 and CDR2 are SNHLY and FYNNEI. Trimming removed 4 bases at V and 5 bases at J, with 2 bases between. This CDR3 contains 10 residues. Written as DNA, the CDR3 is TGTGCCAGCAGTGTGTATGGCTACACCTTC. It specifies CASSVYGYTF.

A few counts support this clone. The chain employs TRBV27 and TRBJ2-3; tentative D call: TRBD2 (6 bases). The germline CDR1 and CDR2 sequences are MNHEY and SMNVEV (reference sequence). The CDR3 extends over 12 amino acids. The CDR3 DNA is TGTGCTCGAGATGGGGGGTGTGATACGCAGTATTTT. Its translation is CARDGGCDTQYF.